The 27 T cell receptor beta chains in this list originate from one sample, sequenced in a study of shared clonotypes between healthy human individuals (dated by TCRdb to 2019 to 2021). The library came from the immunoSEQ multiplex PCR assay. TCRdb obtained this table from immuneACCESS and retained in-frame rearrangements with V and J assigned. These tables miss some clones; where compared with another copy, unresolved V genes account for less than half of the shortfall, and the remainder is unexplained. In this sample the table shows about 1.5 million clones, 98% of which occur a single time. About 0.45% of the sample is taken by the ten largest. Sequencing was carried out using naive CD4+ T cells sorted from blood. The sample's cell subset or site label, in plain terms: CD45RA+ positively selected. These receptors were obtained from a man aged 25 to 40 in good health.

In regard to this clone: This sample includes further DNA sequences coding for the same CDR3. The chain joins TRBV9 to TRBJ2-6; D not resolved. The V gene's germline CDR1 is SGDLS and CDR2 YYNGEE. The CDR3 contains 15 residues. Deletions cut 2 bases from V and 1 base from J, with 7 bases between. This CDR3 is CASSVAASGANVLTF. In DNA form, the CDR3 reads TGTGCCAGCAGCGTGGCGGCGTCTGGGGCCAACGTCCTGACTTTC.

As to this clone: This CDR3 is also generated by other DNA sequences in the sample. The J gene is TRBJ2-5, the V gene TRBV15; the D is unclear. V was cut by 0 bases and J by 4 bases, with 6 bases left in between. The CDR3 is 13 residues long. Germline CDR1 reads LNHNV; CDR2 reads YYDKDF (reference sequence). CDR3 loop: CATSRDLGETQYF. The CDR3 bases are TGTGCCACCAGCAGAGATCTGGGAGAGACCCAGTACTTC.

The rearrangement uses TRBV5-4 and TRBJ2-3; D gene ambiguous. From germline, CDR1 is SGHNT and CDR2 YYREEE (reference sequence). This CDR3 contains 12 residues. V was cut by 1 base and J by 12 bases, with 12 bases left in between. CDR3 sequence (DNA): TGTGCCAGCAGCTTGATCGGACCTATACAGTATTTT. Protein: CASSLIGPIQYF.

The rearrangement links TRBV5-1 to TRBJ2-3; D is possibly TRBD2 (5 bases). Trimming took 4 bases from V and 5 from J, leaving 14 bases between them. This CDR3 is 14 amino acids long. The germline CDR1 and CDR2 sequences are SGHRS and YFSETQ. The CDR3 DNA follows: TGCGCCAGCAGCCCCGTTCAGGCGGGAGATACGCAGTATTTT. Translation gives CASSPVQAGDTQYF.

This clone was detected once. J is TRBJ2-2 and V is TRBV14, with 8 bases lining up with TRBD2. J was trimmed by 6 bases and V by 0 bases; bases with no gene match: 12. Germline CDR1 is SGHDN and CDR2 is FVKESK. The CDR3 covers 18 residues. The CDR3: CASSQERIGGRLAGELFF. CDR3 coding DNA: TGTGCCAGCAGCCAAGAGAGGATTGGCGGGAGGTTGGCCGGGGAGCTGTTTTTT.

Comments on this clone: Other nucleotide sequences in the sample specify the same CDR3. In DNA form, the CDR3 reads TGCGCCAGCAGCTTGGAACGGTCCACAGATACGCAGTATTTT. Protein: CASSLERSTDTQYF. The chain combines TRBV5-1 with TRBJ2-3; no clear D gene. The CDR3 covers 14 residues. Germline loops: CDR1 SGHRS, CDR2 YFSETQ. Trimming removed 0 bases at V and 2 bases at J, with 7 bases between.

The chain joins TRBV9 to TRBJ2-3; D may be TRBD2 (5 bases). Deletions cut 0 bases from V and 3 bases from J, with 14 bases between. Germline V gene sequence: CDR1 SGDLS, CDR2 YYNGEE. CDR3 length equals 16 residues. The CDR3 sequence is CASSVGRGSPTDTQYF. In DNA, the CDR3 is TGTGCCAGCAGCGTAGGGCGTGGGAGCCCGACAGATACGCAGTATTTT.

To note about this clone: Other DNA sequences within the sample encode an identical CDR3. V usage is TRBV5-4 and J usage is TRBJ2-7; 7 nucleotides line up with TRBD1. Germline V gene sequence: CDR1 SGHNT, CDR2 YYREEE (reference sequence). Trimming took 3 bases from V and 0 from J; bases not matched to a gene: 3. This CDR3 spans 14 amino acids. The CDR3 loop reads CASSSDRSSYEQYF. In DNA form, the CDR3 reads TGTGCCAGCAGCTCGGACAGGAGCTCCTACGAGCAGTACTTC.

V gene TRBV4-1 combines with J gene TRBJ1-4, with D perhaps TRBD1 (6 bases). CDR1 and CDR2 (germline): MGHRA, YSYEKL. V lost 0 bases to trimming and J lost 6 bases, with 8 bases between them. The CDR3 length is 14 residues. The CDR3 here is CASSQDPGDEKLFF. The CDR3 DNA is TGCGCCAGCAGCCAAGATCCAGGGGATGAAAAACTGTTTTTT.

CDR3 sequence reads: CASSFRGQHRDEQFF. The CDR3 bases are TGCGCCAGCAGCTTTAGAGGACAGCACCGCGATGAGCAGTTCTTC. The chain joins TRBV5-1 to TRBJ2-1; a possible D gene is TRBD1 (6 bases). The CDR3 contains 15 residues. V was trimmed by 2 bases and J by 8 bases, leaving 17 bases between them. CDR1 and CDR2 from the germline V gene are SGHRS and YFSETQ.

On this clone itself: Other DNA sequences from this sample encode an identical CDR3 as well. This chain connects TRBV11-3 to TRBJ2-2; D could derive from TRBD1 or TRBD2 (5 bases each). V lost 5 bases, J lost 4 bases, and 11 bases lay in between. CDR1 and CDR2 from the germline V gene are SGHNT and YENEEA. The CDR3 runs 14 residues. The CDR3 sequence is CASSGQGRTGELFF. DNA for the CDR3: TGTGCCAGCAGCGGGCAGGGACGCACCGGGGAGCTGTTTTTT. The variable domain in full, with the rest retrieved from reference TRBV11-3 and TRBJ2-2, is EAGVVQSPRYKIIEKKQPVAFWCNPISGHNTLYWYLQNLGQGPELLIRYENEEAVDDSQLPKDRFSAERLKGVDSTLKIQPAELGDSAVYLCASSGQGRTGELFFGEGSRLTVL.

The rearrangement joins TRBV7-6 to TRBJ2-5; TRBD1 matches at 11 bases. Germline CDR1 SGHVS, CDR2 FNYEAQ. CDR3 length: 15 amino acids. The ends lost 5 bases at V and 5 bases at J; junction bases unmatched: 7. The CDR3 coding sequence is TGTGCCAGCAGCAAGGACAGGGGGCGGGAGGAGACCCAGTACTTC. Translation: CASSKDRGREETQYF.

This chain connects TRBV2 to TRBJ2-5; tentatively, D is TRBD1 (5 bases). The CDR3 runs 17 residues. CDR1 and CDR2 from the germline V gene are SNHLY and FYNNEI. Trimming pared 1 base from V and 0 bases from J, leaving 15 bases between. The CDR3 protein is CASSEGAGKLNQETQYF. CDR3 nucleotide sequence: TGTGCCAGCAGTGAAGGTGCAGGGAAACTAAACCAAGAGACCCAGTACTTC. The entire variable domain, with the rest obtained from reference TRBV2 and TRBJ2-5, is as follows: EPEVTQTPSHQVTQMGQEVILRCVPISNHLYFYWYRQILGQKVEFLVSFYNNEISEKSEIFDDQFSVERPDGSNFTLKIRSTKLEDSAMYFCASSEGAGKLNQETQYFGPGTRLLVL.

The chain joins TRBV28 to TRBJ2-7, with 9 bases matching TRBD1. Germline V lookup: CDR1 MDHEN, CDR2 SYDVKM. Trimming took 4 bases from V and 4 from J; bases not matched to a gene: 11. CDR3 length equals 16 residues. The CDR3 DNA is TGTGCCAGCAGTTCCTGGGGACAGGGTAGAAATTACGAGCAGTACTTC. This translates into CASSSWGQGRNYEQYF.

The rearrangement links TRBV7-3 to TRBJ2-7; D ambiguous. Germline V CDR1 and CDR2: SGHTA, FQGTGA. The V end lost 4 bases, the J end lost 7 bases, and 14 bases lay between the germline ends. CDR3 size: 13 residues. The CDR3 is CASSSRLGREQYF. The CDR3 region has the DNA TGTGCCAGCAGCTCTCGACTGGGAAGGGAGCAGTACTTC. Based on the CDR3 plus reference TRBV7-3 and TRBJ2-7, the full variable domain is GAGVSQTPSNKVTEKGKYVELRCDPISGHTALYWYRQSLGQGPEFLIYFQGTGAADDSGLPNDRFFAVRPEGSVSTLKIQRTERGDSAVYLCASSSRLGREQYFGPGTRLTVT.

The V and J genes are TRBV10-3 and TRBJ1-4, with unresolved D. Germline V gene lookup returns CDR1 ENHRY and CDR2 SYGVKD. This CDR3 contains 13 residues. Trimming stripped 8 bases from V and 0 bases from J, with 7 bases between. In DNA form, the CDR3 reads TGTGCCATCCGGTATGCAACTAATGAAAAACTGTTTTTT. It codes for CAIRYATNEKLFF.

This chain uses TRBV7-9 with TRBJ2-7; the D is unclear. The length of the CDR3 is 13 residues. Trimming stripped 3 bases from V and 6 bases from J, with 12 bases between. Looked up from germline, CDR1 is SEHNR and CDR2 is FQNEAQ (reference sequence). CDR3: CASSLTPSGEQYF. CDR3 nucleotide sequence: TGTGCCAGCAGCTTGACACCTTCTGGCGAGCAGTACTTC.

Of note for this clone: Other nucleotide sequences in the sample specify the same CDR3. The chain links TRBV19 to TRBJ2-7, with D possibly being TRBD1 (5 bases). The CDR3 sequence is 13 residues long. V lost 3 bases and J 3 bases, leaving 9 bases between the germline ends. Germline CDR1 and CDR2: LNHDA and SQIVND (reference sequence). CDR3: CASSIQGSYEQYF. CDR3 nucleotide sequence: TGTGCCAGTAGTATCCAGGGTAGCTACGAGCAGTACTTC.

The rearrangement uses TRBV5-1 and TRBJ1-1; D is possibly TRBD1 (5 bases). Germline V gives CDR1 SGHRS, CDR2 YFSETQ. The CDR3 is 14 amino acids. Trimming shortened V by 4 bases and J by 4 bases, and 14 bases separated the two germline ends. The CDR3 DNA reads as TGCGCCAGCAGCCCCACAGGAGTTTCCACTGAAGCTTTCTTT. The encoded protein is CASSPTGVSTEAFF.

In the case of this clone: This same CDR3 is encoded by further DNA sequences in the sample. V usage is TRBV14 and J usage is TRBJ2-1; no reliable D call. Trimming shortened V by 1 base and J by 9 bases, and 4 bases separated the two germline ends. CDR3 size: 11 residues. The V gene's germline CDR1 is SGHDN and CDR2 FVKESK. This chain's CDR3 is CASSQGGEQFF. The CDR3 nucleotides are TGTGCCAGCAGCCAAGGGGGTGAGCAGTTCTTC.

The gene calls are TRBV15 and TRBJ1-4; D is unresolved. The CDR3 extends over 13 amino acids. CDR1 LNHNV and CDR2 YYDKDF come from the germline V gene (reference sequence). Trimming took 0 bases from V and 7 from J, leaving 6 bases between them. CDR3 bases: TGTGCCACCAGCAGAGATAAAAGTGAAAAACTGTTTTTT. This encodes CATSRDKSEKLFF.

CDR3 nucleotides: TGTGCCAGCAGCGGCAGACAGGGAGGGCTAGCGGGAGTGGCAGATACGCAGTATTTT. It codes for CASSGRQGGLAGVADTQYF. The chain has TRBV9 and TRBJ2-3, with TRBD2 identical over 10 bases. The CDR3 length is 19 residues. The germline CDR1 and CDR2 sequences are SGDLS and YYNGEE. V dropped 3 bases and J dropped 4; count of bases not matched to a gene: 17.

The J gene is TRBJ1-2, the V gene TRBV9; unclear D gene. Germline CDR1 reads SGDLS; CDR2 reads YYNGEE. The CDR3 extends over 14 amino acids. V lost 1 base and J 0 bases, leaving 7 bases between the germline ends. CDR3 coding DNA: TGTGCCAGCAGCGTACTCGGGGCTAACTATGGCTACACCTTC. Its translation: CASSVLGANYGYTF.

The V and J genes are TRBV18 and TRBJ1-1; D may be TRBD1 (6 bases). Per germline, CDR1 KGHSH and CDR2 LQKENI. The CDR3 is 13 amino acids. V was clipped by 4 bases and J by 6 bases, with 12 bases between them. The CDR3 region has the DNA TGTGCCAGCTCACAGTCACAGGGACCTGAAGCTTTCTTT. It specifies CASSQSQGPEAFF. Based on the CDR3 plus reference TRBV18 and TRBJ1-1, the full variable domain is NAGVMQNPRHLVRRRGQEARLRCSPMKGHSHVYWYRQLPEEGLKFMVYLQKENIIDESGMPKERFSAEFPKEGPSILRIQQVVRGDSAAYFCASSQSQGPEAFFGQGTRLTVV.

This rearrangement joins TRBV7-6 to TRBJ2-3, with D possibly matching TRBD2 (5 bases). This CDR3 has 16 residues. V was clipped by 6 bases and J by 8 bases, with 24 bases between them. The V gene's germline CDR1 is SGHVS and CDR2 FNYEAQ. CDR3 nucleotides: TGTGCCAGCAGTTCTCCCCAGGACTGGGAGATCGGTACGCAGTATTTT. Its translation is CASSSPQDWEIGTQYF.

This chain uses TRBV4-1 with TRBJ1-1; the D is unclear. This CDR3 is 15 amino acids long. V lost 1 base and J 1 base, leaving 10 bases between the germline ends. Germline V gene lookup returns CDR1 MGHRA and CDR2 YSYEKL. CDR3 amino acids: CASSQGLGWNTEAFF. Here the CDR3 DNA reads TGCGCCAGCAGCCAAGGGTTAGGGTGGAACACTGAAGCTTTCTTT.

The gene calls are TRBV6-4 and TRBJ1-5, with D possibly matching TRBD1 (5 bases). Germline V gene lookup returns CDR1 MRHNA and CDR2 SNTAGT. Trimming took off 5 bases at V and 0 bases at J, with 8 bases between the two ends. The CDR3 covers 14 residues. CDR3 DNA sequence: TGTGCCAGCAGTCCAGGGTTTAGCAATCAGCCCCAGCATTTT. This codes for CASSPGFSNQPQHF.